The clone carrying this T cell receptor beta chain occurred once. The germline gives CDR1 SNHLY, CDR2 FYNNEI. The CDR3 is made up of 13 amino acids. V lost 4 bases, J lost 5 bases, and 9 bases lay in between. The data stem from a study of T cell changes during pregnancy in multiple sclerosis. Profiling relied on immunoSEQ multiplex PCR, and the TCRdb table lists in-frame clones only, not all of them. The sample has over 55,000 clones; about 86% are singletons. The gene calls are TRBV2 and TRBJ2-1; TRBD2 is a possible D gene (6 bases). Sequenced: peripheral blood from another person, used as feeder cells. The TCR originated in a human donor whose cells served as feeder cells for cultures in a pregnancy study. CDR3 protein: CASSVEGNNEQFF. CDR3 DNA: TGTGCCAGCAGTGTGGAGGGGAACAATGAGCAGTTCTTC.